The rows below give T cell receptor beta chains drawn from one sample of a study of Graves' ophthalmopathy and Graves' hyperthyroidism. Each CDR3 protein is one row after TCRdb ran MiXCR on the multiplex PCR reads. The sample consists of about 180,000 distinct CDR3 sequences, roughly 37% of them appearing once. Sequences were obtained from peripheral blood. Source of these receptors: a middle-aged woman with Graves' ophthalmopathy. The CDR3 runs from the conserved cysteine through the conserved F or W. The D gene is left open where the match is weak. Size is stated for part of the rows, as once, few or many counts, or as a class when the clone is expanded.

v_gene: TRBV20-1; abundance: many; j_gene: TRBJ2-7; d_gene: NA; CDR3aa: CSAEQGSSPYEQYF; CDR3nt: TGCAGTGCCGAACAGGGTTCTTCGCCCTACGAGCAGTACTTC
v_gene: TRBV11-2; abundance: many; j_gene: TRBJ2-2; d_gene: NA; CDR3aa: CASSLEMGRITGELFF; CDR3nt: TGTGCCAGCAGCTTAGAAATGGGACGTATCACCGGGGAGCTGTTTTTT
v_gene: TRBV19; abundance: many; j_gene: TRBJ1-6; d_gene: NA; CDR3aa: CASSTAGTQNSPLHF; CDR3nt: TGTGCCAGTAGTACAGCCGGGACGCAGAATTCACCCCTCCACTTT
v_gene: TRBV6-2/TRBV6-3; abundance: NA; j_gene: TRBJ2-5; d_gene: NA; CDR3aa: CASSSVQPRETQYF; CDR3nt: TGTGCCAGCAGTTCTGTACAGCCGAGGGAGACCCAGTACTTC
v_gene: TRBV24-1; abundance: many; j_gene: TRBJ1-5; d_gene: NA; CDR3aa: CATSVSGVNQPQHF; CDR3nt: TGTGCCACCAGTGTCTCAGGGGTTAATCAGCCCCAGCATTTT
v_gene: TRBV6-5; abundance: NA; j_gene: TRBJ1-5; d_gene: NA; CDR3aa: CASSYGVWNQPQHF; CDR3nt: TGTGCCAGCAGTTATGGGGTCTGGAATCAGCCCCAGCATTTT
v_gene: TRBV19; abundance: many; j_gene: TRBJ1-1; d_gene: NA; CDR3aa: CASSIVVQGLLVAFF; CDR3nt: TGTGCCAGTAGTATAGTAGTCCAGGGGCTCTTAGTAGCTTTCTTT
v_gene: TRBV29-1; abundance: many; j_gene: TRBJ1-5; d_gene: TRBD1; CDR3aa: CSVRTGVDQPQHF; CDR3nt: TGCAGCGTGCGGACAGGGGTGGATCAGCCCCAGCATTTT
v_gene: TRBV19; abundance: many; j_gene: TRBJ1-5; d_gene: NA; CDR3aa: CASRIEGMRNQPQHF; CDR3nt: TGTGCCAGTAGGATCGAGGGGATGAGGAATCAGCCCCAGCATTTT
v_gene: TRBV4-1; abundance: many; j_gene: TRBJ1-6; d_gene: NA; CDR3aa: CASSQESNSPLHF; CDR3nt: TGCGCCAGCAGCCAAGAGTCAAATTCACCCCTCCACTTT
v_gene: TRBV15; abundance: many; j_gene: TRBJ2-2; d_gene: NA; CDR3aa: CATSRQGRANTGELFF; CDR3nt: TGTGCCACCAGCAGACAGGGACGCGCGAACACCGGGGAGCTGTTTTTT
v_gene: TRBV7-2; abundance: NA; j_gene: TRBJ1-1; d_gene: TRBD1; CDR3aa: CASSPGQGRGNTEAFF; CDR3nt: TGTGCCAGCAGTCCGGGACAGGGGAGAGGAAACACTGAAGCTTTCTTT
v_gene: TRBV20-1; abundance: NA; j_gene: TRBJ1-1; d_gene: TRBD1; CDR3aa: CSARAGQGNTEAFF; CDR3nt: TGCAGTGCTAGAGCGGGACAGGGTAACACTGAAGCTTTCTTT
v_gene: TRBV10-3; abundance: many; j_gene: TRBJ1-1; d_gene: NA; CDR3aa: CAISVQPGGENTEAFF; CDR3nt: TGTGCCATCAGTGTTCAACCGGGGGGAGAAAATACTGAAGCTTTCTTT
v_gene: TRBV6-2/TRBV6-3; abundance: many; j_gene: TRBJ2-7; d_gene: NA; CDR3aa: CASSYNPYEQYF; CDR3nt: TGTGCCAGCAGTTATAATCCCTACGAGCAGTACTTC
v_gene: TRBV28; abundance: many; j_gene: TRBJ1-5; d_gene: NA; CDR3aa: CASSLWLLSGVPQPQHF; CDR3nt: TGTGCCAGCAGTTTATGGTTATTGTCAGGGGTCCCTCAGCCCCAGCATTTT
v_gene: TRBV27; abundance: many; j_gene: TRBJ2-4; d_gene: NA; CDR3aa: CASSPQGRGAKNIQYF; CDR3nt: TGTGCCAGCAGTCCCCAGGGGCGGGGAGCCAAAAACATTCAGTACTTC
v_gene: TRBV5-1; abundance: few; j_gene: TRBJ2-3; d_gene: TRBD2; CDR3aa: CASSSRPGLAGVTTDPDTQYF; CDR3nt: TGCGCCAGCAGCTCGCGACCTGGACTAGCGGGGGTTACGACCGACCCAGATACGCAGTATTTT
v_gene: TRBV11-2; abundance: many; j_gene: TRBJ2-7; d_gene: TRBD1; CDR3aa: CASSLGTGPYEQYF; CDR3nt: TGTGCCAGCAGCTTAGGGACAGGCCCCTACGAGCAGTACTTC
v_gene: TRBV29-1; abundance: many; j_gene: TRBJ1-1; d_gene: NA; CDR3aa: CSVLAGLRAFF; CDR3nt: TGCAGCGTTTTGGCGGGCCTGAGAGCTTTCTTT
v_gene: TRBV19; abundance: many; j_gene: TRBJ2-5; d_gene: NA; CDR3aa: CASSRPPRETQYF; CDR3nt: TGTGCCAGTAGCAGACCGCCGAGGGAGACCCAGTACTTC
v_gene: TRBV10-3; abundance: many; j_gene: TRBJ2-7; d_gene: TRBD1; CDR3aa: CATTTGTGSEQYF; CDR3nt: TGTGCCACCACCACCGGGACAGGGAGCGAGCAGTACTTC
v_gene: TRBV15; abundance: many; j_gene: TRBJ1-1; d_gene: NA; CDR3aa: CATSRPQGFNTEAFF; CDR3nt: TGTGCCACCAGCAGACCACAGGGATTTAACACTGAAGCTTTCTTT
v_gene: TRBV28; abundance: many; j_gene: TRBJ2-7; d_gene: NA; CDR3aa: CASSLPRLGEQYF; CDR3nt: TGTGCCAGCAGCCTCCCTAGACTAGGCGAGCAGTACTTC
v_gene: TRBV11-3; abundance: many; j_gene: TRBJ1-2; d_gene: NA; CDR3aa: CASSLGASASQGGYTF; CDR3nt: TGTGCCAGCAGCTTAGGGGCTTCAGCCTCACAGGGCGGCTACACCTTC
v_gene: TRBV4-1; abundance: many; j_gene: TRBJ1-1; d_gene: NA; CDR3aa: CASSQVVRDEAFF; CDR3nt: TGCGCCAGCAGCCAAGTCGTCCGGGATGAAGCTTTCTTT
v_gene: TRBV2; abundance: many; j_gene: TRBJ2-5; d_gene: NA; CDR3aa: CASSVSQETQYF; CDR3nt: TGTGCCAGCAGTGTTTCTCAAGAGACCCAGTACTTC
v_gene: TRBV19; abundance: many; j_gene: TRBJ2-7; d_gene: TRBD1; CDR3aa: CASSTRGRFYEQYF; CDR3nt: TGTGCCAGTAGTACCAGGGGGCGTTTTTACGAGCAGTACTTC
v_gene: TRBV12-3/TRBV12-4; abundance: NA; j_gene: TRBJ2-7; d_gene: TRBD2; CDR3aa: CASSLVAGEGHEQYF; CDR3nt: TGTGCCAGCAGTTTAGTGGCGGGAGAGGGCCACGAGCAGTACTTC
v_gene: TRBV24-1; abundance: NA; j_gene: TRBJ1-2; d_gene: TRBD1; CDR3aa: CATSDPGTGYGYTF; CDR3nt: TGTGCCACCAGTGACCCCGGGACAGGCTATGGCTACACCTTC
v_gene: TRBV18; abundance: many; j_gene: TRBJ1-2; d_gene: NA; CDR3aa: CASSPKVSNYGYTF; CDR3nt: TGTGCCAGCTCACCCAAAGTCTCCAACTATGGCTACACCTTC
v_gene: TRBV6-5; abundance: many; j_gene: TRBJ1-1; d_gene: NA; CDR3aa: CASSYWQNTEAFF; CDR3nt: TGTGCCAGCAGTTACTGGCAGAACACTGAAGCTTTCTTT
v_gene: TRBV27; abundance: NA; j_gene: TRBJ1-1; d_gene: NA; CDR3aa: CASSPKPIRQGYFAFF; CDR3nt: TGTGCCAGCAGTCCCAAACCGATACGTCAGGGATATTTCGCTTTCTTT
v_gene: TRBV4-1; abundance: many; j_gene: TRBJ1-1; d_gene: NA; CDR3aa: CASSQDGPTETMNTEAFF; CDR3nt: TGCGCCAGCAGCCAAGATGGCCCCACAGAGACCATGAACACTGAAGCTTTCTTT
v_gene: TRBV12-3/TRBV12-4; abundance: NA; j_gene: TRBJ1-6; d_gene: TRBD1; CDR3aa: CASSGMTGASSNSPLHF; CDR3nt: TGTGCCAGCAGTGGCATGACAGGGGCATCGTCCAATTCACCCCTCCACTTT
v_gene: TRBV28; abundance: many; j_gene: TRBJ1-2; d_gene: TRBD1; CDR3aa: CASSFTGGGSGYTF; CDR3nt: TGTGCCAGCAGTTTCACAGGGGGCGGGTCAGGCTACACCTTC
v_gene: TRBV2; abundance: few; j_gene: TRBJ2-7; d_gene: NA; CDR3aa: CASSLVNIKGGEQYF; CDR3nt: TGTGCCAGCTCCCTAGTGAACATTAAGGGGGGCGAGCAGTACTTC
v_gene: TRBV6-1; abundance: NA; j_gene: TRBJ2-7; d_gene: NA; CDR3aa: CASRPRGEIAYEQYF; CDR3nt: TGTGCCAGCAGGCCACGTGGGGAGATTGCCTACGAGCAGTACTTC
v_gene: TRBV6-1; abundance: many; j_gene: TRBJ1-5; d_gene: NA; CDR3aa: CASSVGEDQPQHF; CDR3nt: TGTGCCAGCAGTGTTGGGGAAGATCAGCCCCAGCATTTT
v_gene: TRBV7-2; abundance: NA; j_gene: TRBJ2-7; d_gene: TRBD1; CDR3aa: CASSNRDSSYEQYF; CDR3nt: TGTGCCAGCAGTAACCGGGACAGTTCCTACGAGCAGTACTTC
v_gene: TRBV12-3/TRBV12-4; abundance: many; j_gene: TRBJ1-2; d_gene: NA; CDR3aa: CASSRTDLYYGYTF; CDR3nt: TGTGCCAGCAGTAGGACAGACCTTTACTATGGCTACACCTTC
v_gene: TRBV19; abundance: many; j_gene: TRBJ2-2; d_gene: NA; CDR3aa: CASSARQNTGELFF; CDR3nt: TGTGCCAGTAGTGCACGACAGAACACCGGGGAGCTGTTTTTT
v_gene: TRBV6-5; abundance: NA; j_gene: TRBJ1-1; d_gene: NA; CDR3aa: CASSYATAKLNTEAFF; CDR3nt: TGTGCCAGCAGTTACGCGACAGCTAAACTCAACACTGAAGCTTTCTTT
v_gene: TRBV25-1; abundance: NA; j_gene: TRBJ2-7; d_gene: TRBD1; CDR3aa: CATSDPGTGDYEQYF; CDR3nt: TGTGCCACCAGTGACCCCGGGACAGGAGACTACGAGCAGTACTTC
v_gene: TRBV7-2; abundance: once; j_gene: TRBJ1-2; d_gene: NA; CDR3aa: CASSFDRSYGYTF; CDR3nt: TGTGCCAGCAGCTTCGACAGGAGCTATGGCTACACCTTC
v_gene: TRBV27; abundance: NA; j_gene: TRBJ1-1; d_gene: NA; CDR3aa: CASSLLHTGSVTEAFF; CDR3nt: TGTGCCAGCAGTTTACTACATACAGGCTCCGTCACTGAAGCTTTCTTT
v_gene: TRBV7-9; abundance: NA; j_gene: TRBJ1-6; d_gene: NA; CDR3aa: CASSLGREGYSPLHF; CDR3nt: TGTGCCAGCAGCTTAGGCAGGGAGGGTTATTCACCCCTCCACTTT
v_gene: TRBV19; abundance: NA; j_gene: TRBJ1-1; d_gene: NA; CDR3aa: CASQRRAEAFF; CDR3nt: TGTGCCAGCCAAAGACGGGCTGAAGCTTTCTTT